Detailed here is one T cell receptor (beta chain). What it binds is unknown. This CDR3 region has 16 residues. These data belong to a study of cytomegalovirus exposure and HLA in healthy donors. Whole-study findings and limits: Associated with HLA alleles at 0.05 false discovery rate in a later analysis were around 17,000 TCR beta sequences. Later examination showed HLA-associated TCR beta chains had greater clonal expansion than equally common others. Some highly shared sequence variants likely arose as a pipeline artifact.

It was with 60 Vbeta and 13 Jbeta primers that the PCR ran. This table comes from immunoSEQ multiplex PCR, and its TCRdb copy is limited to in-frame clones, with some not included. The data show about 270,000 clones, more than 55% seen once. Those who donated were healthy bone marrow donors. Sequenced material: PBMCs. The receptor was isolated from a female donor in good health and CMV-seronegative. V gene TRBV12-1 combines with J gene TRBJ2-1; no DNA check was done on the table's D call, TRBD2. TRBV12-1 is given as a pseudogene. CDR3 protein: CASSFPSGSSYNEQFF. The CDR3 coding sequence is TGTGCCAGCAGCTTTCCCAGCGGGAGCTCCTACAATGAGCAGTTCTTC.